The 30 T cell receptor beta chains listed next were all sequenced from one sample in a study of OX40 agonist ivuxolimab in advanced cancers. Generated by immunoSEQ multiplex PCR, the TCRdb table keeps only in-frame clones and is missing some. This sample has over 9,000 clones, with approximately 85% found just once. The sample was CD4+ or CD8+ T cells sorted from blood, taken in a trial of the OX40 agonist ivuxolimab. The receptors shown here come from an adult with an advanced solid tumor such as melanoma, head and neck, liver or kidney cancer.

The chain employs TRBV4-3 and TRBJ2-7; 10 bases are shared with TRBD2. Germline V gene lookup returns CDR1 LGHNA and CDR2 YSLEER. This CDR3 has 16 amino acids. V lost 4 bases, J lost 2 bases, and 8 bases stayed unmatched. The CDR3 nucleotides read TGCGCCAGCAGCCCCCGTTCTAGCGGGGGTACCTACGAGCAGTACTTC. It translates to CASSPRSSGGTYEQYF.

By share, this clone ranks as medium-sized. The chain has TRBV7-9 and TRBJ1-2, with D hard to call. Trimming removed 2 bases at V and 1 base at J, with 11 bases between. In germline, CDR1 is SEHNR, CDR2 FQNEAQ (reference sequence). CDR3 length: 15 residues. CDR3 loop: CASSLNPGHNYGYTF. DNA of the CDR3: TGTGCCAGCAGCTTAAATCCAGGCCATAACTATGGCTACACCTTC.

This chain joins TRBV9 and TRBJ1-2; D is unresolved. Germline V CDR1 and CDR2: SGDLS, YYNGEE. This CDR3 region has 15 residues. Trimming shortened V by 1 base and J by 4 bases, and 14 bases separated the two germline ends. The CDR3 DNA sequence: TGTGCCAGCAGCGTAAAGGGCAGCCCCTCCTATGGCTACACCTTC. Translating gives CASSVKGSPSYGYTF.

The V gene is TRBV28, the J gene TRBJ1-4; 12 nucleotides agree with TRBD1. The CDR3 runs 16 residues. Germline CDR1 reads MDHEN; CDR2 reads SYDVKM. With V trimmed by 4 bases and J by 3 bases, 3 bases remained unmatched. The CDR3 spells CASSWDRGRANEKLFF. The CDR3 region has the DNA TGTGCCAGCAGTTGGGACAGGGGGCGTGCTAATGAAAAACTGTTTTTT.

On this clone itself: At one of its ends the junction is not consistent with the germline gene, which may arise from a read error. The chain uses TRBV13 and TRBJ2-5; D gene ambiguous. Germline CDR1 and CDR2: PRHDT and FYEKMQ (reference sequence). The CDR3 length is 14 residues. CDR3 protein: CAGSSVETGETQYF. The CDR3 DNA follows: TGTGCCGGCAGTTCGGTGGAGACCGGGGAGACCCAGTACTTC.

J is TRBJ2-1 and V is TRBV7-2; no reliable D call. The length of the CDR3 is 15 residues. Germline V CDR1 and CDR2: SGHTA, FQGNSA. The V end was cut by 5 bases, the J end by 0 bases, with 11 bases between. CDR3 region: CASSLLWSSYNEQFF. CDR3 bases: TGTGCCAGCAGCCTACTCTGGAGCTCCTACAATGAGCAGTTCTTC.

This clone has only one observation. The chain couples TRBV12-5 to TRBJ1-2, with D uncertain. There are 15 residues in the CDR3. Trimming left V 1 base short and J 4 bases short, with 13 bases between. Per germline, CDR1 LGHNT and CDR2 FRNRAP. CDR3 loop: CASGLGGSAVYGYTF. The DNA of the CDR3 is TGTGCTAGTGGTTTGGGCGGATCGGCAGTCTATGGCTACACCTTC.

This clone has a handful of counts. This chain joins TRBV30 and TRBJ1-1; 7 bases line up with TRBD1. V gave up 3 bases and J gave up 1 base; unmatched junction bases: 5. Germline V lookup: CDR1 GTSNPN, CDR2 SVGIG (reference sequence). The CDR3 runs 14 residues. CDR3 in DNA: TGTGCCTGGAGGACAGGGACAGAGAACACTGAAGCTTTCTTT. Translated: CAWRTGTENTEAFF.

V usage is TRBV13 and J usage is TRBJ2-1; 10 bases agree with TRBD1. In germline, CDR1 is PRHDT, CDR2 FYEKMQ (reference sequence). V was clipped by 2 bases and J by 15 bases; unmatched bases: 4. CDR3 length: 12 amino acids. CDR3 sequence reads: CASSLLGTGVFF. In DNA, the CDR3 is TGTGCCAGCAGCTTACTGGGGACAGGGGTGTTCTTC. Drawing the rest from reference TRBV13 and TRBJ2-1, the complete variable domain is AAGVIQSPRHLIKEKRETATLKCYPIPRHDTVYWYQQGPGQDPQFLISFYEKMQSDKGSIPDRFSAQQFSDYHSELNMSSLELGDSALYFCASSLLGTGVFFGPGTRLTVL.

The chain is built from TRBV15 and TRBJ2-3, with TRBD2 identical over 9 bases. This CDR3 comprises 18 residues. Germline loops: CDR1 LNHNV, CDR2 YYDKDF (reference sequence). V trimming: 0 bases; J trimming: 5 bases; junction bases outside the gene matches: 12. The CDR3 DNA follows: TGTGCCACCAGCAGAGATACTCTAGCGGGAAGTCTGCGAGATACGCAGTATTTT. Protein: CATSRDTLAGSLRDTQYF.

The rearrangement links TRBV4-1 to TRBJ2-1; the D is unclear. The germline gives CDR1 MGHRA, CDR2 YSYEKL. V was clipped by 0 bases and J by 6 bases, with 9 bases between them. This CDR3 has 14 amino acids. The CDR3 nucleotides read TGCGCCAGCAGCCAAGACCAGCGTTTCAATGAGCAGTTCTTC. This encodes CASSQDQRFNEQFF.

This clone turned up a few times. The chain carries TRBV6-4 and TRBJ1-5, with D tentatively TRBD1 (5 bases). Germline CDR1 and CDR2: MRHNA and SNTAGT. The V and J ends lost 2 bases and 7 bases respectively, with 15 bases between them. There are 15 residues in the CDR3. Here the CDR3 reads CASSDRGRGLQPQHF. The DNA of the CDR3 is TGTGCCAGCAGTGACCGGGGAAGGGGCCTGCAGCCCCAGCATTTT.

This clone was seen a single time. This sequence joins TRBV2 and TRBJ1-6; TRBD1 is a possible D gene (5 bases). Between the trimmed V and J ends, which lost 8 bases and 13 bases, there was a span of 27 bases. The CDR3 is 16 residues long. Germline V lookup: CDR1 SNHLY, CDR2 FYNNEI. For the CDR3, the DNA is TGTGCCAGCGCGGTGGTCCCCCGCCACCCCAGGGCGCCCCTCCACTTT. Translating it yields CASAVVPRHPRAPLHF.

This clone appeared a single time. The chain joins TRBV29-1 to TRBJ2-3; 9 nucleotides line up with TRBD2. The CDR3 is 19 residues long. The V gene end was trimmed by 2 bases and the J gene end by 2 bases; junction bases not matched to a gene: 17. Germline V lookup: CDR1 SQVTM, CDR2 ANQGSEA. CDR3 region: CSVETLPERGAEDTDTQYF. The CDR3, as DNA: TGCAGCGTTGAAACCCTTCCGGAGCGGGGGGCGGAAGACACAGATACGCAGTATTTT.

The chain couples TRBV7-3 to TRBJ2-1, with TRBD2 identical over 11 bases. J lost 5 bases, V lost 1 base, and 16 bases had no gene match. Germline V gene lookup returns CDR1 SGHTA and CDR2 FQGTGA. CDR3 size: 20 residues. CDR3 in DNA: TGTGCCAGCAGCTTAAAAACTAGCGGGGGTGATACGCGGGGAAACAATGAGCAGTTCTTC. This codes for CASSLKTSGGDTRGNNEQFF.

V and J are TRBV13 and TRBJ1-2; 9 nucleotides match TRBD1. Germline values: CDR1 PRHDT, CDR2 FYEKMQ (reference sequence). The ends lost 5 bases at V and 2 bases at J; junction bases unmatched: 9. This CDR3 comprises 16 residues. This chain's CDR3 is CASSPVTGTGNYGYTF. As DNA, the CDR3 is TGTGCCAGCAGCCCTGTAACTGGGACAGGGAACTATGGCTACACCTTC.

The CDR3 loop reads CASSPSRDGELFF. CDR3 sequence (DNA): TGTGCCAGCAGCCCAAGTAGGGACGGGGAGCTGTTTTTT. The chain joins TRBV7-2 to TRBJ2-2, with D unclear. From germline, CDR1 is SGHTA and CDR2 FQGNSA. The CDR3 is 13 residues long. The ends were cut back, 5 bases at V and 7 bases at J, with 11 bases in the middle.

The rearrangement uses TRBV5-8 and TRBJ2-3; TRBD1 agrees at 8 bases. CDR3 size: 15 residues. Losses at the gene ends were 0 bases for V and 4 bases for J; bases not matched to a gene: 4. Germline CDR1 is SGHTS and CDR2 is YDEGEE. The CDR3 DNA reads TGTGCCAGCAGCTTGGCGGGACAGGTTGCAGATACGCAGTATTTT. This sequence encodes CASSLAGQVADTQYF.

The rearrangement uses TRBV4-2 and TRBJ2-1, with 7 bases aligning to TRBD2. The germline V gene encodes CDR1 LGHNA and CDR2 YNFKEQ. The CDR3 contains 15 residues. V was clipped by 0 bases and J by 5 bases; unmatched bases: 4. The CDR3 sequence is CASSQDVLADNEQFF. The CDR3 DNA sequence: TGTGCCAGCAGCCAAGATGTGCTAGCGGACAATGAGCAGTTCTTC.

This rearrangement joins TRBV23-1 to TRBJ1-2; no clear D. TRBV23-1 counts as an open reading frame of uncertain function. Trimming took off 0 bases at V and 4 bases at J, with 15 bases between the two ends. The CDR3 is made up of 16 amino acids. CDR3 loop: CASSQSEPRTAYGYTF. The CDR3, as DNA: TGCGCCAGCAGTCAATCGGAACCCCGGACGGCCTATGGCTACACCTTC.

This CDR3 is CASSVGRGLAGEAYEQYF. CDR3 bases: TGTGCCAGCAGCGTTGGACGCGGACTAGCGGGGGAAGCCTACGAGCAGTACTTC. The rearrangement links TRBV9 to TRBJ2-7; 13 bases map to TRBD2. In germline, CDR1 is SGDLS, CDR2 YYNGEE. The CDR3 is 18 residues long. The trim removed 2 bases at V and 2 bases at J, leaving 10 bases unmatched.

V is TRBV6-6 and J is TRBJ2-7; TRBD1 matches 7 bases. The CDR3 spans 14 residues. With 2 bases clipped from V and 6 bases from J, the junction kept 7 bases outside the gene matches. CDR1 is MNHNY, CDR2 SVGAGI, per germline (reference sequence). The CDR3, as DNA: TGTGCCAGCAGTTACAGGGACAGCCCCTTCGAGCAGTACTTC. Amino acid sequence: CASSYRDSPFEQYF.

CDR3 loop: CASSWEAGELFF. The DNA of the CDR3 is TGCGCCAGCAGCTGGGAGGCCGGGGAGCTGTTTTTT. This sequence joins TRBV5-1 and TRBJ2-2, with a weak D call TRBD2 (6 bases). The CDR3 covers 12 residues. Germline assignment: CDR1 SGHRS and CDR2 YFSETQ. The V and J ends lost 3 bases and 6 bases respectively, with 6 bases between them. The whole variable domain, remainder taken from reference TRBV5-1 and TRBJ2-2, is KAGVTQTPRYLIKTRGQQVTLSCSPISGHRSVSWYQQTPGQGLQFLFEYFSETQRNKGNFPGRFSGRQFSNSRSEMNVSTLELGDSALYLCASSWEAGELFFGEGSRLTVL.

The chain carries TRBV7-9 and TRBJ2-5; a weak D match, TRBD2 (6 bases). Germline V CDR1 and CDR2: SEHNR, FQNEAQ (reference sequence). V was cut by 5 bases and J by 4 bases, with 17 bases left in between. The CDR3 is 15 residues long. CDR3 loop: CASSTFVGGGETQYF. CDR3 nucleotides: TGTGCCAGCAGCACATTCGTGGGGGGAGGAGAGACCCAGTACTTC.

The chain combines TRBV29-1 with TRBJ1-3, with 9 bases matching TRBD1. CDR3 length: 15 residues. V trimming: 6 bases; J trimming: 9 bases; junction bases outside the gene matches: 15. Germline CDR1 SQVTM, CDR2 ANQGSEA. This CDR3 is CSVRIGDREEGTIYF. DNA of the CDR3: TGCAGCGTACGAATCGGGGACAGGGAAGAAGGCACCATATATTTT.

V and J are TRBV7-2 and TRBJ2-5; 12 bases are shared with TRBD2. The CDR3 is 16 residues long. The germline gives CDR1 SGHTA, CDR2 FQGNSA. J gave up 5 bases and V 8 bases, and 12 bases lay outside the gene matches. The CDR3 here is CASLQRASGGAETQYF. The CDR3, as DNA: TGTGCCAGCCTCCAGAGGGCTAGCGGGGGGGCGGAGACCCAGTACTTC.

The rearrangement joins TRBV7-9 to TRBJ1-4; D unresolved. V was pared by 4 bases and J by 4 bases, with 16 bases between. Germline-derived CDR1 and CDR2 are SEHNR and FQNEAQ (reference sequence). CDR3 length: 16 residues. The CDR3 sequence: CASSSPVSTINEKLFF. Written as DNA, the CDR3 is TGTGCCAGCAGCTCACCCGTGAGCACGATTAATGAAAAACTGTTTTTT.

J is TRBJ2-7 and V is TRBV7-9; D call uncertain. The germline V gene has CDR1 SEHNR and CDR2 FQNEAQ (reference sequence). Trimming took off 2 bases at V and 7 bases at J, with 12 bases between the two ends. CDR3 length: 13 amino acids. CDR3 sequence: CASSLKGPWEQYF. The DNA for the CDR3 is TGTGCCAGCAGCTTAAAGGGCCCGTGGGAGCAGTACTTC. Full variable domain (remainder filled in from reference TRBV7-9 and TRBJ2-7): DTGVSQNPRHKITKRGQNVTFRCDPISEHNRLYWYRQTLGQGPEFLTYFQNEAQLEKSRLLSDRFSAERPKGSFSTLEIQRTEQGDSAMYLCASSLKGPWEQYFGPGTRLTVT.

CDR3 in amino acids: CASGRDTSSYEQYF. The CDR3 bases are TGTGCCAGCGGAAGGGACACCTCATCCTACGAGCAGTACTTC. The V call is TRBV27, the J call TRBJ2-7; D may be TRBD1 (6 bases). Per germline, CDR1 MNHEY and CDR2 SMNVEV (reference sequence). The V gene lost 8 bases and the J gene lost 1 base, with 15 bases spanning the gap. This CDR3 has 14 residues.

The CDR3 DNA follows: TGTGCCAGCAGTTTAACTAGCGGGGGGGTAGATACGCAGTATTTT. As protein: CASSLTSGGVDTQYF. The chain links TRBV6-4 to TRBJ2-3, with 13 bases aligning to TRBD2. This CDR3 is built from 15 residues. CDR1 is MRHNA, CDR2 SNTAGT, per germline. The J segment lost 5 bases and the V segment lost 5 bases, leaving 4 bases of the junction unmatched.